This paragraph reports one T cell receptor beta chain. Antigen unknown. V was pared by 7 bases and J by 1 base, with 14 bases between. Per the germline V gene, CDR1 is MNHEY and CDR2 is SVGAGI. This CDR3 region has 14 residues. It was cDNA, reverse transcribed from extracted RNA, that served as the sequencing template. TCRdb's table, derived via immunoSEQ multiplex PCR, lists solely in-frame clones and lacks some. This sample has around 97,000 clones; less than 70% occur once, and the top ten carry 8% to 10%. The sample comes from a study of CD8+ T cells in alopecia areata. Overall study results and limits: Clonality was higher in lesional than normal scalp, especially in alopecia totalis/universalis. Between patients, shared TCR sequences were less clear than in mice. This was possibly due in part to HLA diversity in the patient population.

The sequencing input was CD4+ T cells sorted from blood. The gene calls are TRBV6-5 and TRBJ2-7; possibly TRBD2 for D (5 bases). The sequence derives from a human donor in good health. CDR3 protein: CASTRRAASYEQYF. CDR3 coding DNA: TGTGCCAGCACGAGGCGGGCGGCATCCTACGAGCAGTACTTC.